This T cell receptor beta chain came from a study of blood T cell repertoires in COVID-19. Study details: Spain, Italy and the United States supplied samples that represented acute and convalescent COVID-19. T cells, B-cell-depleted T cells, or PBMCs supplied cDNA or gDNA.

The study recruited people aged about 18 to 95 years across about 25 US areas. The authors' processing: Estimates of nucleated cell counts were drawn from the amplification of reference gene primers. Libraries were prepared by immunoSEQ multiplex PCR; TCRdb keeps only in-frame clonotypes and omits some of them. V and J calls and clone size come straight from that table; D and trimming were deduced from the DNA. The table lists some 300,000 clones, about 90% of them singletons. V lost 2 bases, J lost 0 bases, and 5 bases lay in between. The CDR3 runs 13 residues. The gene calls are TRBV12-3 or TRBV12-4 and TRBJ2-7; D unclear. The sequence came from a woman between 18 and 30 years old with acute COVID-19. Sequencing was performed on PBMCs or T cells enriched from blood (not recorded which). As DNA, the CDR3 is TGTGCCAGCAGTTTAAGGAGCTCCTACGAGCAGTACTTC. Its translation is CASSLRSSYEQYF.